These 18 T cell receptor beta chains share one sample of origin, sequenced in a study of identical twins. TCRdb processed the 5' RACE reads anew with MiXCR; each CDR3 protein has one entry. This table has 1.5 million to 2 million distinct CDR3 sequences, about 32% appearing once. Sequences were obtained from cord blood. The receptors here all came from a newborn girl in good health.

This clonotype showed up just a few times. The chain recombines TRBV5-1 with TRBJ1-4; 8 positions match TRBD1. The V segment lost 5 bases and the J segment 8 bases; nucleotides outside the gene matches: 8. CDR1 is SGHRS, CDR2 YFSETQ, per germline. The CDR3 length is 14 residues. The CDR3 reads CASRHIQGDEKLFF. As DNA, the CDR3 is TGCGCCAGCAGACACATACAGGGGGACGAAAAACTGTTTTTT.

This clonotype was seen more than once but under ten times. The chain recombines TRBV10-2 with TRBJ2-1, with 13 bases matching TRBD2. The V segment lost 1 base and the J segment 6 bases; nucleotides outside the gene matches: 6. The CDR3 is made up of 17 amino acids. Looked up from germline, CDR1 is WSHSY and CDR2 is SAAADI. In nucleotides, the CDR3 is TGCGCCAGCAGTGAGTTAACCGGGACTAGCGGGGCCAATGAGCAGTTCTTC. Its translation is CASSELTGTSGANEQFF.

This clonotype came up a few times. The J gene is TRBJ2-2, the V gene TRBV25-1, with TRBD1 matching 7 bases. CDR1 is MGHDK and CDR2 is SYGVNS in the germline V gene. CDR3 length: 14 residues. The junction had 4 bases not matched to a gene; V was cut back by 3 bases and J by 6 bases. CDR3 amino acids: CASSDPQGAGELFF. The CDR3 bases are TGTGCCAGCAGTGACCCCCAGGGGGCCGGGGAGCTGTTTTTT.

This clonotype was seen a handful of times. This sequence joins TRBV20-1 and TRBJ2-5; TRBD2 matches at 8 bases. The J call is uncertain, as TRBJ2-7 better fits the DNA end. CDR3 size: 12 residues. Germline values: CDR1 DFQATT, CDR2 SNEGSKA (reference sequence). CDR3 DNA: TGCAGTGCTTCCGGGACTAGAGGCGAGCAGTACTTC. It codes for CSASGTRGEQYF.

V and J are TRBV27 and TRBJ2-1, with TRBD2 matching over 9 bases. This CDR3 comprises 14 residues. V gave up 5 bases and J gave up 6 bases; unmatched junction bases: 5. The germline V gene encodes CDR1 MNHEY and CDR2 SMNVEV (reference sequence). The CDR3 DNA reads as TGTGCCAGCAGTGGTCTAGCGGGAACCAATGAGCAGTTCTTC. Residues: CASSGLAGTNEQFF.

This clonotype came up a few times. For the CDR3, the DNA is TGTGCCAGCAGTTTCGTTGGGGGGCCTAATTCACCCCTCCACTTT. Its translation is CASSFVGGPNSPLHF. The J gene is TRBJ1-6, the V gene TRBV27; D might be TRBD1 (6 bases). V lost 3 bases, J lost 6 bases, and 12 bases lay in between. The CDR3 runs 15 residues. CDR1 MNHEY and CDR2 SMNVEV come from the germline V gene (reference sequence).

The chain uses TRBV20-1 and TRBJ2-1; D not resolved. There are 14 residues in the CDR3. Germline V gene data show CDR1 as DFQATT and CDR2 as SNEGSKA (reference sequence). Trimming removed 3 bases at V and 5 bases at J, with 14 bases between. The CDR3 DNA reads as TGCAGTGCTAGCGGCGTACGGCTCCACAATGAGCAGTTCTTC. Protein: CSASGVRLHNEQFF.

The chain has TRBV29-1 and TRBJ2-2, with TRBD2 matching 11 bases. This CDR3 has 16 residues. Unmatched junction bases numbered 4, after V lost 2 bases and J lost 2 bases. Germline CDR1 and CDR2: SQVTM and ANQGSEA. Here the CDR3 reads CSVETSGGYNTGELFF. For the CDR3, the DNA is TGCAGCGTTGAAACTAGCGGGGGTTATAACACCGGGGAGCTGTTTTTT.

This clonotype was observed a handful of times. The genes are TRBV20-1 and TRBJ2-7; the D call may be TRBD1 or TRBD2 (5 bases each). CDR1 is DFQATT and CDR2 is SNEGSKA in the germline V gene (reference sequence). The CDR3 is 14 residues long. Deletions cut 1 base from V and 2 bases from J, with 12 bases between. The CDR3 reads CSARARGRAYEQYF. The DNA of the CDR3 is TGCAGTGCTAGAGCTCGGGGACGCGCCTACGAGCAGTACTTC.

This clonotype was detected only a few times. V usage is TRBV20-1 and J usage is TRBJ2-3, with TRBD2 matching over 14 bases. The ends lost 0 bases at V and 8 bases at J; junction bases unmatched: 1. CDR3 length equals 14 residues. The germline V gene has CDR1 DFQATT and CDR2 SNEGSKA (reference sequence). The CDR3 sequence is CSARDGTSGGTQYF. The CDR3 DNA reads as TGCAGTGCTAGAGATGGGACTAGCGGGGGTACGCAGTATTTT.

The V gene is TRBV6-2 or TRBV6-3, the J gene TRBJ2-2; 14 bases map to TRBD2. The CDR3 covers 14 residues. With 8 bases clipped from V and 7 bases from J, the junction kept 3 bases outside the gene matches. Germline lookup yields CDR1 MNHEY and CDR2 SVGEGT. The CDR3 spells CASGGLAGDGELFF. CDR3 nucleotides: TGTGCCAGCGGGGGACTAGCGGGAGACGGGGAGCTGTTTTTT.

This clonotype has only a few counts. The V call is TRBV2, the J call TRBJ2-5, with 13 bases aligning to TRBD2. CDR3 length equals 12 residues. V dropped 10 bases and J dropped 5; count of bases not matched to a gene: 1. The germline gives CDR1 SNHLY, CDR2 FYNNEI. This chain's CDR3 is CATLAGGETQYF. DNA of the CDR3: TGTGCCACACTAGCGGGGGGGGAGACCCAGTACTTC.

In its sample, this clonotype was seen many times. The chain joins TRBV11-2 to TRBJ2-3, with unresolved D. The germline CDR1 and CDR2 sequences are SGHAT and FQNNGV. The CDR3 loop spans 12 amino acids. V lost 0 bases and J 6 bases, leaving 4 bases between the germline ends. The CDR3 region has the DNA TGTGCCAGCAGCTTAGAACGGGATACGCAGTATTTT. This translates into CASSLERDTQYF.

The CDR3 DNA sequence: TGCAGTGCTAGAGATGTAGCGGGGGGGCCAGATACGCAGTATTTT. Translating gives CSARDVAGGPDTQYF. This sequence joins TRBV20-1 and TRBJ2-3; 11 nucleotides agree with TRBD2. V lost 0 bases to trimming and J lost 4 bases; unmatched junction nucleotides: 3. This CDR3 comprises 15 residues. CDR1 and CDR2 (germline): DFQATT, SNEGSKA (reference sequence).

The chain is built from TRBV3-1 and TRBJ2-2; 13 positions match TRBD2. Germline CDR1 reads LGHDT; CDR2 reads YNNKEL (reference sequence). The CDR3 covers 16 residues. V lost 5 bases to trimming and J lost 6 bases; unmatched junction nucleotides: 6. CDR3 coding DNA: TGTGCCAGCAGCAAGGGACTAGCGGGATTTTCCGGGGAGCTGTTTTTT. This sequence encodes CASSKGLAGFSGELFF. Drawing the rest from reference TRBV3-1 and TRBJ2-2, the complete variable domain is DTAVSQTPKYLVTQMGNDKSIKCEQNLGHDTMYWYKQDSKKFLKIMFSYNNKELIINETVPNRFSPKSPDKAHLNLHINSLELGDSAVYFCASSKGLAGFSGELFFGEGSRLTVL.

This clonotype occurred many times. The chain couples TRBV6-6 to TRBJ1-2, with 9 bases fitting TRBD1. Germline CDR1 is MNHNY and CDR2 is SVGAGI (reference sequence). V gave up 5 bases and J gave up 4 bases; unmatched junction bases: 11. CDR3 size: 16 residues. The chain's CDR3 is CASSPTGTGIGYGYTF. In DNA form, the CDR3 reads TGTGCCAGCAGTCCTACCGGGACAGGGATAGGCTATGGCTACACCTTC.

CDR3 loop: CSAPTIAGGETQYF. CDR3 coding DNA: TGCAGTGCTCCCACCATAGCGGGAGGAGAGACCCAGTACTTC. V gene TRBV20-1 combines with J gene TRBJ2-4; the match to TRBD2 covers 10 bases. The DNA matches TRBJ2-5 better at its end, which makes the J call doubtful. Germline loops: CDR1 DFQATT, CDR2 SNEGSKA (reference sequence). The CDR3 extends over 14 amino acids.

This clonotype has just one count. This chain joins TRBV5-1 and TRBJ2-3; D remains unclear. Germline CDR1 is SGHRS and CDR2 is YFSETQ. V was shortened by 4 bases and J by 4 bases, with 16 bases between the two germline ends. The length of the CDR3 is 15 residues. CDR3 loop: CASSPPLTLSDTQYF. The DNA for the CDR3 is TGCGCCAGCAGCCCCCCCTTGACGCTTTCAGATACGCAGTATTTT.